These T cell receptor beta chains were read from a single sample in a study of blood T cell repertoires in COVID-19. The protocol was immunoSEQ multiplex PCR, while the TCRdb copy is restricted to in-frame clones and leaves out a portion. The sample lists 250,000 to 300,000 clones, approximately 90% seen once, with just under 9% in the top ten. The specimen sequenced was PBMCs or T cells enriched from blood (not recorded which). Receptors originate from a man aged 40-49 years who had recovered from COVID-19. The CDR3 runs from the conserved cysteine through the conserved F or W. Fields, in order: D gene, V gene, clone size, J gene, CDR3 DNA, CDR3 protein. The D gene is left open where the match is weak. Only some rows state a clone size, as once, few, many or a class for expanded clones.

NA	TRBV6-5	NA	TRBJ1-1	TGTGCCAGATATACAGGAAAGGGGACTGAAGCTTTCTTT	CARYTGKGTEAFF
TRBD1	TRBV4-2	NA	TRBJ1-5	TGTGCCAGCAGCCAAGATTCCCAGGGGGTGCTTCAGCCCCAGCATTTT	CASSQDSQGVLQPQHF
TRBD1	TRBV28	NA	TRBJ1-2	TGTGCCAGCGCTAAGACAGGGGGCCTAACTATCGATGGCTACACCTTC	CASAKTGGLTIDGYTF
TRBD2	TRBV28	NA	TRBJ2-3	TGTGCCAGCAGTTCGGTCAAAGGGACTAGCGGGAGCACAGATACGCAGTATTTT	CASSSVKGTSGSTDTQYF
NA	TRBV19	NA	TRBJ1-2	TGTGCCAGTAGTATTCAACAGGAGAATGGCTACACCTTC	CASSIQQENGYTF
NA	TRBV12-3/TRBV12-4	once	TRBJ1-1	TGTGCCAGCAGTTTACGTCCCACTGAAGCTTTCTTT	CASSLRPTEAFF
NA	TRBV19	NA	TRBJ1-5	TGTGCCAGTAGTATAAGGTCTACAGTCAGCAATCAGCCCCAGCATTTT	CASSIRSTVSNQPQHF
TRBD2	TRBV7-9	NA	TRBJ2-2	TGTGCCAGCAGCCCTAGCCTGCAGCGGGGGCGCGCCGGGGAGCTGTTTTTT	CASSPSLQRGRAGELFF
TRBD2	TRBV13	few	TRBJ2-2	TGTGCCAGCCGAAGCCTAGCGGGAGAGAACACCGGGGAGCTGTTTTTT	CASRSLAGENTGELFF
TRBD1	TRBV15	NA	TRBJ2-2	TGTGCCACCAGCTTCGACAGGGGGCCCGGGGAGCTGTTTTTT	CATSFDRGPGELFF
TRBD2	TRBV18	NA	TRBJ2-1	TGTGCCAGCTCACCACGGCTAGCGGGGGTCACCTACAATGAGCAGTTCTTC	CASSPRLAGVTYNEQFF
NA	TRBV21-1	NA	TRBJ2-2	TGTGCCAGCAGCAGGACAGACTTTGCAAGGACCGGGGAGCTGTTTTTT	CASSRTDFARTGELFF
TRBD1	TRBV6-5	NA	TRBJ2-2	TGTGCCAGCAGTTCCCCGGGACAGGGATTTTCCGGGGAGCTGTTTTTT	CASSSPGQGFSGELFF
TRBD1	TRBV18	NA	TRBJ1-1	TGTGCCAGCTCACCCGAAACGACAGGGACTGAAGCTTTCTTT	CASSPETTGTEAFF
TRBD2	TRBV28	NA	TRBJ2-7	TGTGCCAGCAGTTTCCCGGGGGGGGAAACTAGAAGCTCCTACGAGCAGTACTTC	CASSFPGGETRSSYEQYF
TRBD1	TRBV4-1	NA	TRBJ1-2	TGCGCCAGCAGCCAACCGGGACAGGATGGCTACACCTTC	CASSQPGQDGYTF
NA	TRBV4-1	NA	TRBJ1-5	TGCGCCAGCAGTGATACGGGTCGCGGAATGGCCCAGCATTTT	CASSDTGRGMAQHF
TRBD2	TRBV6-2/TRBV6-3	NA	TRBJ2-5	TGTGCCAGCAGTTACTCGAAGGTGGCGGGAGCAGAGACCCAGTACTTC	CASSYSKVAGAETQYF
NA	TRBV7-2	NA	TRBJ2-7	TGTGCCAGCAGCAAAACAGGGAGACCCTACGAGCAGTACTTC	CASSKTGRPYEQYF
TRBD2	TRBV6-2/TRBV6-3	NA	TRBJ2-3	TGTGCCAGCAGTTGGGGACTAGTAGCTGATTCTACGCAGTATTTT	CASSWGLVADSTQYF
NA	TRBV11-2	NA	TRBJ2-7	TGTGCCAGCAGCTTGTTGAGGGGGGGCCCTTACGAGCAGTACTTC	CASSLLRGGPYEQYF
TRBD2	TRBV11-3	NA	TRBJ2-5	TGTGCCAGCAGCATAAGACTAGCGGGGGGTTTAGAGACCCAGTACTTC	CASSIRLAGGLETQYF
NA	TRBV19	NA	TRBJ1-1	TGTGCCAGTATCCCCGGTCGGTTAGACACTGAAGCTTTCTTT	CASIPGRLDTEAFF
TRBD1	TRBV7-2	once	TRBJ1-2	TGTGCCAGCAGCTTAGATTGGACAGGGGACGGCTACACCTTC	CASSLDWTGDGYTF
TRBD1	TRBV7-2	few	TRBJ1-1	TGTGCCAGCCGCGGGACAGGGGGCCAAACTGAAGCTTTCTTT	CASRGTGGQTEAFF
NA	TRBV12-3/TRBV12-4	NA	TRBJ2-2	TGTGCCAGCATCCTGAACACCGGGGAGCTGTTTTTT	CASILNTGELFF
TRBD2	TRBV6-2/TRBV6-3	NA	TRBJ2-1	TGTGCCAGCAGCCCGGGTTGGCGGGGGGGGTACAATGAGCAGTTCTTC	CASSPGWRGGYNEQFF
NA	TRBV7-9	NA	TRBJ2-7	TGTGCCAGCAGCCACCCGGCGGGGAACTACGAGCAGTACTTC	CASSHPAGNYEQYF
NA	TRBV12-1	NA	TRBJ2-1	TGTGCCAGCAGCTCCCCAGGGTCCTCCTACAATGAGCAGTTCTTC	CASSSPGSSYNEQFF
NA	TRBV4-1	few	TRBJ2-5	TGCGCCAGCAGCCAAGAGGCAGGGGAAGAACAAGAGACCCAGTACTTC	CASSQEAGEEQETQYF
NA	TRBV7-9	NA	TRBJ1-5	TGTGCCAGCAGCCCCCGCGGGTATGGGGAGGATCAGCCCCAGCATTTT	CASSPRGYGEDQPQHF
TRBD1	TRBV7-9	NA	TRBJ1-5	TGTGCCAGCAGCTCGGGGACAGGGTGGTTCAATCAGCCCCAGCATTTT	CASSSGTGWFNQPQHF